These 7 T cell receptor beta chains were all obtained from the same sample, sequenced in a study of T-cell reconstitution after alpha-beta-depleted transplantation in children. The library targeted TCRbeta and was prepared with unique molecular identifiers. TCRdb reprocessed the PCR reads via MiXCR and lists one record per CDR3 protein. The sample lists just over 950,000 distinct CDR3 sequences; about 29% were seen once. Sequenced here: PBMCs, mostly from graft donor cells, sampled 360 days after TCRalphabeta/CD19-depleted stem cell transplant. These receptors were taken from a boy in the first two years of life who had a stem cell transplant for SCID, so the T cells may come from the graft donor.

The rearrangement joins TRBV6-5 to TRBJ2-3, with TRBD2 identical over 7 bases. J lost 3 bases, V lost 2 bases, and 8 bases had no gene match. From germline, CDR1 is MNHEY and CDR2 SVGAGI. The CDR3 sequence is 16 residues long. The CDR3 DNA reads TGTGCCAGCAGTTACCTCCATCGGGGGGTGACAGATACGCAGTATTTT. Protein: CASSYLHRGVTDTQYF.

This clonotype was detected a few times. The chain carries TRBV21-1 and TRBJ1-5. TRBV21-1 has pseudogene status. This CDR3 region has 14 residues. CDR3 loop: CASSKARVRQPQHF. CDR3 bases: TGTGCCAGCAGCAAAGCGAGGGTCCGTCAGCCCCAGCATTTT.

This clonotype was counted only a few times. V usage is TRBV6-5 and J usage is TRBJ1-1; tentatively, D is TRBD1 (6 bases). The CDR3 has 15 residues. Trimming pared 5 bases from V and 2 bases from J, leaving 15 bases between. The germline V gene encodes CDR1 MNHEY and CDR2 SVGAGI. This CDR3 reads CASSRQGPINTEAFF. CDR3 DNA: TGTGCCAGCAGTCGTCAGGGGCCTATCAACACTGAAGCTTTCTTT.

The chain has TRBV20-1 and TRBJ2-7; D uncertain. This CDR3 has 12 residues. Trimming removed 3 bases from V and 6 bases from J, with 12 bases in between. CDR1 and CDR2 (germline): DFQATT, SNEGSKA (reference sequence). CDR3 region: CSARHTLGEQYF. Here the CDR3 DNA reads TGCAGTGCTAGGCACACTCTCGGCGAGCAGTACTTC.

This clonotype occurred many times. This chain links TRBV5-1 with TRBJ1-3, with no clear D. Deletions cut 7 bases from V and 1 base from J, with 3 bases between. This CDR3 contains 11 residues. Germline loops: CDR1 SGHRS, CDR2 YFSETQ. DNA for the CDR3: TGCGCCAGCCGATCTGGAAACACCATATATTTT. Its translation is CASRSGNTIYF.

J is TRBJ1-2 and V is TRBV7-2; D call uncertain. CDR3 size: 14 residues. V lost 6 bases, J lost 0 bases, and 11 bases lay in between. From germline, CDR1 is SGHTA and CDR2 FQGNSA. The DNA for the CDR3 is TGTGCCAGCAGACGCAGGCCCCCTAACTATGGCTACACCTTC. Translation gives CASRRRPPNYGYTF. Together with reference TRBV7-2 and TRBJ1-2, the CDR3 gives the full variable domain: GAGVSQSPSNKVTEKGKDVELRCDPISGHTALYWYRQSLGQGLEFLIYFQGNSAPDKSGLPSDRFSAERTGGSVSTLTIQRTQQEDSAVYLCASRRRPPNYGYTFGSGTRLTVV.

The V and J genes are TRBV5-1 and TRBJ1-6; D is ambiguous. In germline, CDR1 is SGHRS, CDR2 YFSETQ. Trimming stripped 1 base from V and 6 bases from J, with 14 bases between. This CDR3 has 16 amino acids. The CDR3 spells CASSLLERRGNSPLHF. CDR3 DNA: TGCGCCAGCAGCTTGTTGGAGAGACGCGGTAATTCACCCCTCCACTTT.